Presented here are 28 T cell receptor beta chains from one specimen sequenced in a study of siplizumab effects on memory and regulatory T cells. The data were produced by immunoSEQ multiplex PCR, yet TCRdb's version contains in-frame clones alone and is incomplete. The data hold about 91,000 clones, with around 97% observed a single time. Sequences were obtained from naive CD4+ T cells sorted from blood. These receptor sequences come from a human donor in good health.

The genes are TRBV2 and TRBJ1-3, with 10 nucleotides matching TRBD1. Germline V gene lookup returns CDR1 SNHLY and CDR2 FYNNEI. The CDR3 extends over 14 amino acids. The J segment lost 3 bases and the V segment lost 6 bases, leaving 2 bases of the junction unmatched. This chain's CDR3 is CASRGQGSGNTIYF. The CDR3 DNA reads TGTGCCAGCAGGGGACAGGGGAGTGGAAACACCATATATTTT. Using reference TRBV2 and TRBJ1-3 for the parts outside the CDR3, the full variable domain is EPEVTQTPSHQVTQMGQEVILRCVPISNHLYFYWYRQILGQKVEFLVSFYNNEISEKSEIFDDQFSVERPDGSNFTLKIRSTKLEDSAMYFCASRGQGSGNTIYFGEGSWLTVV.

The rearrangement joins TRBV12-5 to TRBJ1-2; 9 bases line up with TRBD1. Germline CDR1 and CDR2: LGHNT and FRNRAP. The CDR3 loop spans 15 amino acids. V lost 5 bases and J lost 2; bases outside the gene matches: 6. This chain's CDR3 is CASGEWGQGNYGYTF. The CDR3 nucleotides are TGTGCTAGTGGTGAATGGGGACAGGGAAACTATGGCTACACCTTC.

The rearrangement joins TRBV25-1 to TRBJ1-6; D is undetermined. Trimming shortened V by 5 bases and J by 8 bases, and 16 bases separated the two germline ends. The CDR3 consists of 15 residues. Germline CDR1 MGHDK, CDR2 SYGVNS. In nucleotides, the CDR3 is TGTGCCAGCAGTCGATCGGGATTAAGGGATTCACCCCTCCACTTT. It is translated as CASSRSGLRDSPLHF.

V is TRBV19 and J is TRBJ1-2, with D tentatively TRBD1 (5 bases). CDR3 length: 13 residues. Germline V gene lookup returns CDR1 LNHDA and CDR2 SQIVND (reference sequence). V was cut by 4 bases and J by 7 bases, with 13 bases left in between. CDR3 residues: CASSNLYGGGYTF. CDR3 bases: TGTGCCAGTAGTAACCTTTATGGGGGTGGCTACACCTTC.

Only one count was recorded for this clone. The chain has TRBV27 and TRBJ2-5, with D possibly matching TRBD1 (5 bases). Trimming took off 5 bases at V and 3 bases at J, with 19 bases between the two ends. Germline CDR1 MNHEY, CDR2 SMNVEV (reference sequence). CDR3 length: 16 amino acids. The CDR3 DNA sequence: TGTGCCAGCAGTAGGTTGGGTGGGGCACCAAAAGAGACCCAGTACTTC. Translating gives CASSRLGGAPKETQYF.

J is TRBJ1-1 and V is TRBV19, with 7 nucleotides matching TRBD1. Germline trimming cut 7 bases from V and 4 bases from J; bases unmatched to any gene: 9. The CDR3 sequence is 14 residues long. In germline, CDR1 is LNHDA, CDR2 SQIVND (reference sequence). CDR3 protein: CASISRQGVTEAFF. The CDR3 DNA is TGTGCCAGTATTTCTCGGCAGGGGGTCACTGAAGCTTTCTTT.

This clone was picked up a small number of times. The J gene is TRBJ1-3, the V gene TRBV7-9, with 7 bases aligning to TRBD1. The CDR3 loop spans 15 amino acids. The ends lost 5 bases at V and 2 bases at J; junction bases unmatched: 6. Germline V gene sequence: CDR1 SEHNR, CDR2 FQNEAQ (reference sequence). The CDR3 reads CASSRTGVPGNTIYF. Written as DNA, the CDR3 is TGTGCCAGCAGCCGCACAGGGGTACCTGGAAACACCATATATTTT. The full variable domain, its missing parts supplied by reference TRBV7-9 and TRBJ1-3, is DTGVSQNPRHKITKRGQNVTFRCDPISEHNRLYWYRQTLGQGPEFLTYFQNEAQLEKSRLLSDRFSAERPKGSFSTLEIQRTEQGDSAMYLCASSRTGVPGNTIYFGEGSWLTVV.

The sample holds one count of this clone. The V and J genes are TRBV6-5 and TRBJ2-3, with 11 bases identical to TRBD1. Germline CDR1 is MNHEY and CDR2 is SVGAGI. The CDR3 extends over 16 amino acids. V lost 2 bases to trimming and J lost 3 bases; unmatched junction nucleotides: 4. CDR3 sequence (DNA): TGTGCCAGCAGTTACGGGGACAGGGGGACGACAGATACGCAGTATTTT. Its translation is CASSYGDRGTTDTQYF.

The chain joins TRBV7-6 to TRBJ2-3, with 8 bases aligning to TRBD2. CDR3 length equals 15 residues. With V trimmed by 5 bases and J by 2 bases, 6 bases remained unmatched. CDR1 and CDR2 (germline): SGHVS, FNYEAQ. The CDR3 nucleotides are TGTGCCAGCAGCAAGAGCGGGGGTGCCACAGATACGCAGTATTTT. Amino acids: CASSKSGGATDTQYF.

The chain carries TRBV5-4 and TRBJ2-1, with a tentative D call TRBD1 (5 bases). The CDR3 extends over 15 amino acids. The V end lost 1 base, the J end lost 1 base, and 9 bases lay between the germline ends. CDR1 is SGHNT and CDR2 is YYREEE in the germline V gene (reference sequence). As DNA, the CDR3 is TGTGCCAGCAGCTTGCTCCCAGGGTCCTACAATGAGCAGTTCTTC. Translation gives CASSLLPGSYNEQFF.

V gene TRBV4-1 combines with J gene TRBJ2-5; D possibly corresponds to TRBD1 (5 bases). Germline CDR1 reads MGHRA; CDR2 reads YSYEKL. Trimming removed 1 base from V and 5 bases from J, with 8 bases in between. This CDR3 contains 13 residues. The CDR3 here is CASSQGQGETQYF. As DNA, the CDR3 is TGCGCCAGCAGCCAAGGTCAGGGTGAGACCCAGTACTTC.

The chain has TRBV7-2 and TRBJ1-1; TRBD1 might be the D (5 bases). CDR1 is SGHTA and CDR2 is FQGNSA in the germline V gene. The V end was cut by 2 bases, the J end by 0 bases, with 10 bases between. The CDR3 consists of 15 residues. The CDR3 loop is CASSLFEGLNTEAFF. CDR3 bases: TGTGCCAGCAGCTTATTCGAGGGACTGAACACTGAAGCTTTCTTT.

The rearrangement joins TRBV5-1 to TRBJ2-7, with TRBD1 matching 7 bases. The germline gives CDR1 SGHRS, CDR2 YFSETQ. The CDR3 covers 14 residues. The junction had 6 bases not matched to a gene; V was cut back by 3 bases and J by 3 bases. CDR3 in DNA: TGCGCCAGCAGCTCCCGACAGGGCAACTACGAGCAGTACTTC. Protein sequence: CASSSRQGNYEQYF. Full variable domain (remainder filled in from reference TRBV5-1 and TRBJ2-7): KAGVTQTPRYLIKTRGQQVTLSCSPISGHRSVSWYQQTPGQGLQFLFEYFSETQRNKGNFPGRFSGRQFSNSRSEMNVSTLELGDSALYLCASSSRQGNYEQYFGPGTRLTVT.

For the CDR3, the DNA is TGTGCCAGCAGTTTTCAGAGGACAGCCAATTCACCCCTCCACTTT. This encodes CASSFQRTANSPLHF. The V and J genes are TRBV28 and TRBJ1-6; D might be TRBD1 (6 bases). CDR3 length: 15 residues. The V gene's germline CDR1 is MDHEN and CDR2 SYDVKM. Trimming pared 3 bases from V and 7 bases from J, leaving 13 bases between.

The V call is TRBV5-1, the J call TRBJ2-2; possible D gene TRBD1, 6 bases. The CDR3 runs 16 residues. Germline CDR1 reads SGHRS; CDR2 reads YFSETQ. Trimming stripped 4 bases from V and 5 bases from J, with 18 bases between. The CDR3 is CASSDHRAPGTGELFF. CDR3 nucleotide sequence: TGCGCCAGCAGCGACCACAGGGCCCCGGGGACCGGGGAGCTGTTTTTT.

The V and J genes are TRBV7-2 and TRBJ1-2; a weak D match, TRBD1 (5 bases). CDR1 SGHTA and CDR2 FQGNSA come from the germline V gene. Between the trimmed V and J ends, which lost 1 base and 2 bases, there was a span of 20 bases. The CDR3 length is 18 residues. DNA of the CDR3: TGTGCCAGCAGCTTAGAACGGCAGGGAACTCAGGGAAACTATGGCTACACCTTC. This gives the protein CASSLERQGTQGNYGYTF.

The rearrangement uses TRBV4-3 and TRBJ2-5, with D unclear. V dropped 1 base and J dropped 0 bases, with 9 bases sitting between them. This CDR3 contains 15 residues. Germline CDR1 and CDR2: LGHNA and YSLEER. DNA of the CDR3: TGCGCCAGCAGCCAAGGGGTGGCCAACCAAGAGACCCAGTACTTC. As protein: CASSQGVANQETQYF.

V gene TRBV6-5 combines with J gene TRBJ1-4, with 8 bases matching TRBD1. The ends lost 2 bases at V and 5 bases at J; junction bases unmatched: 1. CDR1 and CDR2 (germline): MNHEY, SVGAGI. CDR3 size: 14 residues. In nucleotides, the CDR3 is TGTGCCAGCAGTTACGGACAGGGAAATGAAAAACTGTTTTTT. It is translated as CASSYGQGNEKLFF.

The chain joins TRBV18 to TRBJ2-3; TRBD2 aligns across 9 bases. CDR1 and CDR2 from the germline V gene are KGHSH and LQKENI. Losses at the gene ends were 1 base for V and 4 bases for J; bases not matched to a gene: 3. The CDR3 is 15 amino acids. The CDR3 DNA sequence: TGTGCCAGCTCACCACTTAGCGGGGGCTCAGATACGCAGTATTTT. Translated: CASSPLSGGSDTQYF.

This sequence joins TRBV7-3 and TRBJ2-7, with D possibly called TRBD1 or TRBD2 (5 bases each). V lost 5 bases and J lost 3, with 11 bases in between. In germline, CDR1 is SGHTA, CDR2 FQGTGA. The CDR3 length is 13 residues. Here the CDR3 reads CASSTGPRYEQYF. In DNA form, the CDR3 reads TGTGCCAGCAGCACGGGACCGCGCTACGAGCAGTACTTC.

V gene TRBV18 combines with J gene TRBJ2-3, with TRBD1 matching over 8 bases. The trim removed 6 bases at V and 8 bases at J, leaving 7 bases unmatched. This CDR3 has 13 residues. Per the germline V gene, CDR1 is KGHSH and CDR2 is LQKENI. The CDR3 DNA is TGTGCCAGCTCGCCGGACAGGGACGGTACGCAGTATTTT. This translates into CASSPDRDGTQYF.

This chain links TRBV28 with TRBJ2-7; 8 bases are shared with TRBD1. CDR1 MDHEN and CDR2 SYDVKM come from the germline V gene. CDR3 length: 14 amino acids. V lost 2 bases to trimming and J lost 7 bases; unmatched junction nucleotides: 7. In DNA, the CDR3 is TGTGCCAGCAGTTTACCCCAGGGGGCCGGGGAGCAGTACTTC. Translating gives CASSLPQGAGEQYF.

V usage is TRBV10-3 and J usage is TRBJ2-7; D is unclear. The CDR3 is 11 amino acids. The germline V gene has CDR1 ENHRY and CDR2 SYGVKD. V shed 5 bases and J shed 6 bases, with 8 bases lying between them. CDR3 region: CAISMSSEQYF. CDR3 DNA sequence: TGTGCCATCAGTATGAGTTCCGAGCAGTACTTC.

The chain couples TRBV15 to TRBJ1-2; D ambiguous. There are 15 residues in the CDR3. CDR1 LNHNV and CDR2 YYDKDF come from the germline V gene (reference sequence). With 4 bases removed from V and 6 bases from J, the gap between germline ends came to 18 bases. Written as DNA, the CDR3 is TGTGCCACCAGCATAGAGGCATCCGACGCAGATGGCTACACCTTC. Translated, it gives CATSIEASDADGYTF.

The chain combines TRBV25-1 with TRBJ2-1; 9 positions agree with TRBD1. The ends lost 5 bases at V and 6 bases at J; junction bases unmatched: 11. The CDR3 consists of 16 residues. Per germline, CDR1 MGHDK and CDR2 SYGVNS. DNA of the CDR3: TGTGCCAGCAGTAGAGACAGGGGGTATAGTGGCAATGAGCAGTTCTTC. It yields the protein CASSRDRGYSGNEQFF.

This clone was detected only once. The genes are TRBV19 and TRBJ1-2; D is unresolved. The CDR3 consists of 12 residues. Germline V lookup: CDR1 LNHDA, CDR2 SQIVND (reference sequence). V was cut by 8 bases and J by 0 bases, with 7 bases left in between. The CDR3 is CASSAANYGYTF. In nucleotides, the CDR3 is TGTGCCAGTTCCGCGGCTAACTATGGCTACACCTTC.

The CDR3 DNA reads as TGTGCCAGCAGTTACTCGAAAGTCACCGTCCTTGGCTACACCTTC. This sequence encodes CASSYSKVTVLGYTF. V gene TRBV6-5 combines with J gene TRBJ1-2; D uncertain. Per the germline V gene, CDR1 is MNHEY and CDR2 is SVGAGI. V lost 0 bases to trimming and J lost 7 bases, with 15 bases between them. The CDR3 covers 15 residues.

The chain combines TRBV5-1 with TRBJ1-1; perhaps TRBD1 as D (5 bases). CDR1 SGHRS and CDR2 YFSETQ come from the germline V gene. This CDR3 is built from 13 residues. Deletions cut 5 bases from V and 1 base from J, with 9 bases between. Here the CDR3 DNA reads TGCGCCAGCAGAGTAGGGGAGAACACTGAAGCTTTCTTT. Its translation: CASRVGENTEAFF.